This T cell receptor beta chain derives from a study of T cells expressing NK-cell markers. Study as a whole: It was sorted CD3+CD56-NKG2C+, CD3+CD56+NKG2C- and CD3+CD56+NKG2C+ T cells that provided the TCR beta repertoires. Seropositivity for HCMV was found in seven of the eight sequenced donors, with one seronegative. Overall study results and limits: Among CD8+ T cells from six donors, dominant NKG2C+ clonotypes accounted for about 1.0-7.0%.

As for this clonotype: Its antigen is as yet unknown.

In generating TCR beta cDNA, 5'RACE template switching with UMIs was used. TCRdb reprocessed the 5' RACE reads and keeps a single row for each CDR3 protein, giving no DNA. This sample's table reports about 540,000 distinct CDR3 sequences. The V gene's germline CDR1 is MNHEY and CDR2 SVGAGI. The CDR3 runs to 12 residues. This chain connects TRBV6-5 to TRBJ2-1; the TRBD1 assignment by TCRdb is unverifiable without DNA. The sequence derives from a man aged 18 to 35 in good health. Sequencing was performed on blood T cells: a sorted CD56 or NKG2C T cell subset, CD4+ or CD8+ T cells, or bulk PBMC T cells (not recorded which). The CDR3 here is CAPCWGDDEQFF.